This T cell receptor (beta chain) was recovered during a study of shared clonotypes between healthy human individuals. The authors divided CD4+ cells into CD45RA+ naive and CD45RA-negative memory subsets. The method was immunoSEQ multiplex PCR; TCRdb's version includes in-frame clones alone and lacks a portion of them. The data hold over a million clones, with 95% to 99% observed a single time. Germline V gene sequence: CDR1 SGHNT, CDR2 YYREEE (reference sequence). V dropped 0 bases and J dropped 8 bases, with 11 bases sitting between them. This CDR3 spans 13 amino acids. This sequence was found in a young man in good health. This chain connects TRBV5-4 to TRBJ1-1, with D maybe TRBD1 (5 bases). Sequenced material: naive CD4+ T cells sorted from blood. Stated subset: CD45RA+ positively selected. CDR3 region: CASSLVGDAEAFF. The DNA of the CDR3 is TGTGCCAGCAGCTTGGTGGGGGACGCCGAAGCTTTCTTT.